Reported below is one T cell receptor beta chain. The germline V gene has CDR1 LNHDA and CDR2 SQIVND (reference sequence). V lost 9 bases and J 0 bases, leaving 13 bases between the germline ends. This CDR3 contains 14 residues. The data belong to a study of T cell changes during pregnancy in multiple sclerosis. Libraries were prepared by immunoSEQ multiplex PCR; TCRdb keeps only in-frame clonotypes and omits some of them. The sample records about 88,000 clones, more than 85% being singletons. This chain connects TRBV19 to TRBJ2-3; TRBD1 is a possible D gene (5 bases). The sequencing used peripheral blood, collected in the first trimester of pregnancy. The sequence was collected from a female donor with multiple sclerosis, enrolled in a pregnancy study. The DNA for the CDR3 is TGTGCCAGCCGGAAAGGGGTGAGCACAGATACGCAGTATTTT. Its protein is CASRKGVSTDTQYF.